What follows are 13 T cell receptor beta chains derived from one specimen sequenced in a study of CD8 T cells in ankylosing spondylitis. TCRdb passed the 5' RACE reads through MiXCR, listing each CDR3 protein once. Of approximately 540,000 distinct CDR3 sequences in the sample, roughly an eighth were seen once. Whole-study results and caveats: What seemed typical of ankylosing spondylitis blood was a TCR beta motif built from several highly homologous variants.

Their specific antigens are unknown. Sequencing was performed on blood, either unsorted or a sorted T cell fraction (not recorded which). These receptors all stem from a male donor with ankylosing spondylitis.

The chain links TRBV20-1 to TRBJ2-7; TRBD1 agrees at 9 bases. The CDR3 loop spans 15 amino acids. The V segment lost 7 bases and the J segment 5 bases; nucleotides outside the gene matches: 15. Germline CDR1 DFQATT, CDR2 SNEGSKA (reference sequence). CDR3 nucleotides: TGCAGTGTTACTAGGTGGGGGGACAGGGCCAACGAGCAGTACTTC. Translating it yields CSVTRWGDRANEQYF.

This clonotype was picked up a small number of times. The V gene is TRBV5-1, the J gene TRBJ1-6; D might be TRBD1 (6 bases). Germline CDR1 SGHRS, CDR2 YFSETQ. V lost 8 bases to trimming and J lost 7 bases, with 19 bases between them. This CDR3 contains 15 residues. CDR3 sequence reads: CASTTGASANSPLHF. CDR3 sequence (DNA): TGCGCCAGTACAACGGGGGCTTCGGCAAATTCACCCCTCCACTTT.

This clonotype was seen only a few times. The rearrangement uses TRBV7-9 and TRBJ2-7; TRBD1 agrees at 8 bases. CDR3 length: 16 residues. Germline values: CDR1 SEHNR, CDR2 FQNEAQ (reference sequence). Losses at the gene ends were 3 bases for V and 7 bases for J; bases not matched to a gene: 14. The CDR3 DNA reads TGTGCCAGCAGCTTCGGATCGCGGACAGGGAGGTGGGAGCAGTACTTC. This encodes CASSFGSRTGRWEQYF.

The chain has TRBV28 and TRBJ2-7; D remains unclear. CDR1 is MDHEN, CDR2 SYDVKM, per germline. The CDR3 is 12 residues long. V lost 3 bases to trimming and J lost 9 bases, with 12 bases between them. The CDR3, as DNA: TGTGCCAGCAGTTTGAACGATCGGGCGCAGTACGTC. Amino acid sequence: CASSLNDRAQYV.

J is TRBJ2-2 and V is TRBV20-1; 9 bases agree with TRBD1. V was clipped by 3 bases and J by 1 base; unmatched bases: 3. The CDR3 is 15 amino acids. Per the germline V gene, CDR1 is DFQATT and CDR2 is SNEGSKA (reference sequence). CDR3 nucleotide sequence: TGCAGTGCTAGTCCGGGACAGGGGAACACCGGGGAGCTGTTTTTT. Protein sequence: CSASPGQGNTGELFF.

V usage is TRBV6-1 and J usage is TRBJ2-1, with 8 bases that match TRBD2. Per the germline V gene, CDR1 is MNHNS and CDR2 is SASEGT. V lost 5 bases and J lost 3; bases outside the gene matches: 6. The CDR3 is 15 residues long. The CDR3 DNA reads TGTGCCAGCAGTATGACGACTAGCGTCTACAATGAGCAGTTCTTC. It encodes CASSMTTSVYNEQFF.

This clonotype occurred a few times. The J gene is TRBJ2-7, the V gene TRBV27; D is undetermined. The germline gives CDR1 MNHEY, CDR2 SMNVEV (reference sequence). The CDR3 runs 13 residues. Deletions cut 4 bases from V and 3 bases from J, with 10 bases between. The CDR3 sequence is CASSSRGHYEQYF. The CDR3 region has the DNA TGTGCCAGCAGTTCCCGCGGCCACTACGAGCAGTACTTC.

The chain recombines TRBV9 with TRBJ2-2; no firm D call. Germline V gene sequence: CDR1 SGDLS, CDR2 YYNGEE. The CDR3 consists of 14 residues. Between the trimmed V and J ends, which lost 2 bases and 5 bases, there was a span of 10 bases. CDR3 residues: CASSVGGYTGELFF. For the CDR3, the DNA is TGTGCCAGCAGCGTGGGTGGGTATACCGGGGAGCTGTTTTTT.

This clonotype has more than one count but fewer than ten. V usage is TRBV12-3 or TRBV12-4 and J usage is TRBJ1-5, with D uncertain. This CDR3 spans 15 amino acids. V lost 2 bases to trimming and J lost 6 bases, with 14 bases between them. The CDR3 region is CASSLSPEIGQPQHF. For the CDR3, the DNA is TGTGCCAGCAGTTTAAGTCCTGAAATCGGTCAGCCCCAGCATTTT.

This clonotype was seen repeatedly, ten times or more. The V gene is TRBV29-1, the J gene TRBJ2-1, with TRBD2 identical over 15 bases. V was clipped by 8 bases and J by 16 bases; unmatched bases: 6. Germline lookup yields CDR1 SQVTM and CDR2 ANQGSEA. CDR3 size: 11 residues. The CDR3 is CSTGLAGGGFF. The CDR3, as DNA: TGCAGCACGGGACTAGCGGGAGGTGGTTTCTTC.

The chain uses TRBV5-6 and TRBJ1-5; TRBD1 matches 9 bases. The CDR3 sequence is 14 residues long. The junction had 2 bases not matched to a gene; V was cut back by 4 bases and J by 3 bases. CDR1 is SGHDT and CDR2 is YYEEEE in the germline V gene. CDR3 sequence reads: CASSGTGYNQPQHF. CDR3 nucleotide sequence: TGTGCCAGCAGCGGGACAGGGTACAATCAGCCCCAGCATTTT. Full variable domain (outside the CDR3, taken from reference TRBV5-6 and TRBJ1-5): DAGVTQSPTHLIKTRGQQVTLRCSPKSGHDTVSWYQQALGQGPQFIFQYYEEEERQRGNFPDRFSGHQFPNYSSELNVNALLLGDSALYLCASSGTGYNQPQHFGDGTRLSIL.

In its sample, this clonotype was seen a few times. The rearrangement links TRBV2 to TRBJ2-1; D is possibly TRBD2 (6 bases). V was trimmed by 3 bases and J by 0 bases, leaving 12 bases between them. This CDR3 contains 16 residues. The germline CDR1 and CDR2 sequences are SNHLY and FYNNEI. The CDR3, as DNA: TGTGCCAGCAGTGACCCAGCGGGTCCCTCCTACAATGAGCAGTTCTTC. This sequence encodes CASSDPAGPSYNEQFF.

The sample holds a few counts of this clonotype. The rearrangement uses TRBV5-1 and TRBJ2-7, with D possibly being TRBD2 (5 bases). CDR1 is SGHRS and CDR2 is YFSETQ in the germline V gene. V lost 2 bases and J 2 bases, leaving 17 bases between the germline ends. The CDR3 has 16 amino acids. The CDR3 DNA reads as TGCGCCAGCAGCTTACTCGGACTTTCTTTTACCTACGAGCAGTACTTC. It is translated as CASSLLGLSFTYEQYF.